The 10 T cell receptor beta chains below all came from one sample that was sequenced in a study of PD-L1 blockade in urothelial cancer. Sequencing was performed with immunoSEQ multiplex PCR; in TCRdb, only in-frame clones are kept and a portion is missing. The sample lists 120,000 or so clones, approximately 85% occurring once. The sample's time point: peripheral blood 6 weeks after treatment start. This material consisted of PBMCs, taken around atezolizumab (anti-PD-L1) treatment. These receptors were obtained from a man in his forties or fifties with urothelial cancer.

The J gene is TRBJ2-3, the V gene TRBV2; 14 bases are shared with TRBD2. Germline assignment: CDR1 SNHLY and CDR2 FYNNEI. With V trimmed by 6 bases and J by 2 bases, 16 bases remained unmatched. CDR3 size: 20 residues. As DNA, the CDR3 is TGTGCCAGCAGCGCACCCCCGGGACTAGCGGGAGTTGGGCTCACAGATACGCAGTATTTT. The encoded protein is CASSAPPGLAGVGLTDTQYF.

This clone was observed a single time. The rearrangement links TRBV30 to TRBJ2-1; a possible D gene is TRBD2 (5 bases). V dropped 2 bases and J dropped 6 bases, with 14 bases sitting between them. The CDR3 has 14 amino acids. Germline CDR1 is GTSNPN and CDR2 is SVGIG (reference sequence). In DNA, the CDR3 is TGTGCCTGGAGTCAAAGCGGAAGGTTCAATGAGCAGTTCTTC. It translates to CAWSQSGRFNEQFF.

This CDR3 is CASSFYRGSEQYF. The CDR3 bases are TGTGCCAGCAGCTTTTACAGGGGAAGCGAGCAGTACTTC. The chain is built from TRBV11-2 and TRBJ2-7; 7 bases match TRBD1. The CDR3 spans 13 residues. With V trimmed by 3 bases and J by 6 bases, 5 bases remained unmatched. Germline CDR1 and CDR2: SGHAT and FQNNGV.

The chain carries TRBV28 and TRBJ2-7; 7 bases are a match to TRBD1. The CDR3 length is 15 residues. Trimming cost V 3 bases and J 3 bases; bases outside gene matches: 8. CDR1 and CDR2 (germline): MDHEN, SYDVKM. In DNA form, the CDR3 reads TGTGCCAGCAGTTTCCCCGAGGGACAGCACTACGAGCAGTACTTC. Translating gives CASSFPEGQHYEQYF.

The V call is TRBV9, the J call TRBJ2-6; D not resolved. V lost 0 bases and J 0 bases, leaving 10 bases between the germline ends. Germline V lookup: CDR1 SGDLS, CDR2 YYNGEE. CDR3 length equals 17 residues. CDR3 amino acids: CASSVEARGSGANVLTF. CDR3 in DNA: TGTGCCAGCAGCGTAGAAGCCAGAGGCTCTGGGGCCAACGTCCTGACTTTC.

The chain recombines TRBV7-6 with TRBJ2-1; D gene uncertain. The CDR3 spans 13 residues. Germline CDR1 and CDR2: SGHVS and FNYEAQ. V lost 3 bases and J lost 5, with 8 bases in between. The CDR3 sequence is CASSLLVDNEQFF. The DNA for the CDR3 is TGTGCCAGCAGCTTGCTAGTTGACAATGAGCAGTTCTTC.

The V gene is TRBV7-2, the J gene TRBJ1-6, with 9 positions matching TRBD1. Losses at the gene ends were 6 bases for V and 9 bases for J; bases not matched to a gene: 9. Germline CDR1 reads SGHTA; CDR2 reads FQGNSA. The CDR3 contains 15 residues. CDR3 nucleotide sequence: TGTGCCAGCAGGGGGGGTGGGGACAGGGCTTCACCCCTCCACTTT. As protein: CASRGGGDRASPLHF.

This clone came up once. The chain links TRBV19 to TRBJ2-5, with unresolved D. The CDR3 sequence is 12 residues long. Per germline, CDR1 LNHDA and CDR2 SQIVND (reference sequence). The V end lost 2 bases, the J end lost 4 bases, and 5 bases lay between the germline ends. CDR3 region: CASSIIGETQYF. CDR3 in DNA: TGTGCCAGTAGTATAATCGGAGAGACCCAGTACTTC.

This rearrangement joins TRBV27 to TRBJ1-1, with no clear D. V lost 2 bases, J lost 2 bases, and 6 bases lay in between. The CDR3 length is 13 residues. Per germline, CDR1 MNHEY and CDR2 SMNVEV (reference sequence). The CDR3 region is CASSLGRNTEAFF. The CDR3 nucleotides are TGTGCCAGCAGTTTAGGGAGAAACACTGAAGCTTTCTTT.

The V call is TRBV28, the J call TRBJ2-2; 8 nucleotides line up with TRBD1. V lost 9 bases and J lost 5; bases outside the gene matches: 8. Germline V CDR1 and CDR2: MDHEN, SYDVKM. The CDR3 spans 14 residues. This chain's CDR3 is CASQRTGRTGELFF. CDR3 nucleotide sequence: TGTGCCAGTCAGAGGACAGGGAGGACCGGGGAGCTGTTTTTT.